The entry below gives a single T cell receptor (beta chain) sequence along with its context. Its antigen is not identified. This sample is drawn from a study of high-grade serous ovarian cancer treatment subgroups. Overall study findings and caveats: Only CDR3 was analyzed; CDR1 and CDR2 were not.

The CDR3 is 13 residues long. V shed 6 bases and J shed 6 bases, with 12 bases lying between them. The V gene's germline CDR1 is ENHRY and CDR2 SYGVKD. Data came from immunoSEQ multiplex PCR; TCRdb stores just in-frame clones and leaves some out. Among roughly 9,800 clones listed, 55% to 70% were seen once. Tumor samples were obtained before definitive surgery or chemotherapy. Sequencing was done on a sample of tumor tissue. This TCR was recovered from a human donor with high-grade serous ovarian cancer. The genes are TRBV10-3 and TRBJ1-5, with D perhaps matching TRBD1 (6 bases). The DNA of the CDR3 is TGTGCCATCAGCCCACAGGGTGTTCAGCCCCAGCATTTT. This translates into CAISPQGVQPQHF.